These 29 T cell receptor beta chains came from one sample sequenced in a study of tumor-infiltrating lymphocytes in primary liver carcinoma. Taking about 18-32 mg of unsorted bulk tissue, the authors co-extracted RNA and DNA. From 500 ng of total RNA, TCR beta-specific cDNA was reverse-transcribed using a constant-region primer. Libraries of TCR beta came from three nested multiplex PCR rounds with slightly modified ARM-PCR. The study ran its first two PCR rounds for around 9 cycles each, using TRBV1-TRBV30 forward primers and a C-beta reverse primer. TCRdb reprocessed the multiplex PCR reads via MiXCR and lists one record per CDR3 protein. The sample records approximately 190,000 distinct CDR3 sequences, 85% being singletons. The sample taken for sequencing was tumor tissue from primary liver carcinoma. The receptors stem from a man between 35 and 55 years old with primary liver carcinoma and hepatitis B virus infection.

On this clonotype: One base away lies a much larger clone, so this may be a sequencing read error. The J gene is TRBJ2-3, the V gene TRBV5-1; the D is unclear. Germline lookup yields CDR1 SGHRS and CDR2 YFSETQ. This CDR3 has 14 amino acids. V lost 1 base and J 5 bases, leaving 11 bases between the germline ends. CDR3 loop: CASSLWVTGDTQYF. The DNA for the CDR3 is TGCGCCAGCAGCTTGTGGGTTACGGGAGATACGCAGTATTTT.

For this clonotype: Its ends do not fully match the called genes, so a read error is possible. This chain joins TRBV4-3 and TRBJ2-1; D gene unclear. The CDR3 spans 16 residues. Germline V CDR1 and CDR2: LGHNA, YSLEER. The CDR3 coding sequence is TGCGCCAGCATCCAATTCCCCTCCCCGGCGCACAATGAGCAGTTCTTC. It is translated as CASIQFPSPAHNEQFF.

As for this clonotype: An end of the junction differs from the germline gene, which may be a read error. The rearrangement links TRBV6-5 to TRBJ2-3; 7 bases map to TRBD1. Germline V gene sequence: CDR1 MNHEY, CDR2 SVGAGI. The CDR3 contains 15 residues. CDR3 DNA: TGTGCCAGCAGGGGAACAGGGGTACGAACAGATACGCACTATTTT. This translates into CASRGTGVRTDTHYF.

For this clonotype: Because it lacks the conserved phenylalanine or tryptophan at the end, this CDR3 is likely a read error. The chain joins TRBV4-3 to TRBJ1-6; unclear D gene. This CDR3 region has 16 residues. Deletions cut 7 bases from V and 1 base from J, with 14 bases between. CDR1 is LGHNA, CDR2 YSLEER, per germline. The CDR3 sequence: CASTPGRGSYNSPLHY. The CDR3 DNA follows: TGCGCCAGCACCCCGGGCCGGGGTTCCTATAATTCACCCCTCCACTAT.

Turning to this clonotype: One end of the junction varies from germline; a read error may be responsible. The chain carries TRBV30 and TRBJ2-5; the D gene could be TRBD1 or TRBD2 (6 bases each). Germline lookup yields CDR1 GTSNPN and CDR2 SVGIG (reference sequence). There are 13 residues in the CDR3. In DNA form, the CDR3 reads TGTGCCTTAAACACAAGGGGGGCAGAGACCCACTACTTC. Its translation is CALNTRGAETHYF.

To note about this clonotype: No conserved phenylalanine or tryptophan ends this CDR3, so it is likely a read error. The chain uses TRBV30 and TRBJ1-1, with no clear D. This CDR3 has 11 amino acids. V was pared by 3 bases and J by 0 bases, with 2 bases between. Germline V CDR1 and CDR2: GTSNPN, SVGIG (reference sequence). In nucleotides, the CDR3 is TGTGCCTGGAGGATGAACACTGAAGCTTTCTCT. Its protein product is CAWRMNTEAFS.

About this clonotype: A junction boundary mismatches the germline segment, possibly from a read error. This rearrangement joins TRBV4-3 to TRBJ2-1; D not certain. The germline V gene has CDR1 LGHNA and CDR2 YSLEER. This CDR3 has 16 amino acids. This CDR3 is CASSQDRDTLYNEQSF. CDR3 DNA sequence: TGCGCCAGCAGTCAAGATAGAGACACCCTATACAATGAGCAGTCCTTC.

A remark on this clonotype: The junction departs from germline at one end; a sequencing error may be responsible. The chain recombines TRBV4-2 with TRBJ2-3; 10 nucleotides match TRBD2. Germline assignment: CDR1 LGHNA and CDR2 YNFKEQ. This CDR3 has 19 residues. For the CDR3, the DNA is TGTGCCAGCAGCCTGACCTCTAACTCTAGCGGGAGCTACACAGATACGCAATATTTT. Translated: CASSLTSNSSGSYTDTQYF.

The count of this clonotype is one. A read error may produce the germline difference seen at one junction end. V is TRBV5-4 and J is TRBJ2-7; possibly TRBD2 for D (6 bases). The germline V gene encodes CDR1 SGHNT and CDR2 YYREEE (reference sequence). The CDR3 has 14 residues. CDR3 loop: CARSSRDFPYEQYF. CDR3 DNA sequence: TGTGCCCGCAGCTCAAGGGACTTCCCCTACGAGCAGTATTTC.

In regard to this clonotype: At one end the junction does not follow the germline gene, possibly because of a read error. This rearrangement joins TRBV6-1 to TRBJ2-1; 10 bases line up with TRBD1. This CDR3 is built from 14 residues. Germline V gives CDR1 MNHNS, CDR2 SASEGT. CDR3 nucleotide sequence: TGTGCCAGCAGGGGGGACAGGGGACATAATGAGCAATTCTTC. Its protein is CASRGDRGHNEQFF.

Note on this clonotype: The germline gene is not matched at one end of the junction; a read error may be the cause. CDR3 sequence (DNA): TGCGCCAACAGTGAGTTACAGGGACTAGCTAGCGCAGATACGCAGTATTTC. Translation gives CANSELQGLASADTQYF. The chain recombines TRBV10-2 with TRBJ2-3, with TRBD2 identical over 9 bases. CDR3 length: 17 residues. Germline V CDR1 and CDR2: WSHSY, SAAADI.

On this clonotype itself: One end of the junction is discordant with germline, which a read error may explain. The genes are TRBV11-2 and TRBJ2-3; D is ambiguous. CDR1 and CDR2 from the germline V gene are SGHAT and FQNNGV. The CDR3 loop spans 17 amino acids. The CDR3 loop is CSSSLDPAETSTDTQYF. The CDR3 DNA reads as TGTTCCAGCAGTTTAGATCCGGCGGAGACTAGCACAGATACGCAGTATTTT.

The chain recombines TRBV11-2 with TRBJ2-1, with D hard to call. V lost 2 bases and J lost 13, with 9 bases in between. This CDR3 spans 11 amino acids. CDR1 is SGHAT, CDR2 FQNNGV, per germline. This CDR3 reads CASSLNRRQFF. The CDR3 nucleotides are TGTGCCAGCAGCTTAAATAGGAGACAGTTCTTC.

This chain joins TRBV12-3 or TRBV12-4 and TRBJ2-5, with D tentatively TRBD2 (5 bases). Trimming took 6 bases from V and 13 from J, leaving 12 bases between them. The CDR3 totals 10 residues. Here the CDR3 DNA reads TGTGCCAGCAGCGGGGAGACCTCGTACTTC. Residues: CASSGETSYF.

As concerns this clonotype: The germline gene is not matched at one end of the junction; a read error may be the cause. The genes are TRBV29-1 and TRBJ2-2; possibly TRBD2 for D (5 bases). CDR1 SQVTM and CDR2 ANQGSEA come from the germline V gene. The CDR3 totals 16 residues. The CDR3 sequence: CGVEVLDSQVTRELFF. The CDR3 DNA sequence: TGCGGCGTTGAAGTACTGGACTCTCAGGTCACCCGGGAGCTGTTTTTT.

This clonotype was counted at least ten times. This sequence joins TRBV29-1 and TRBJ2-1; the match to TRBD1 covers 11 bases. J lost 4 bases, V lost 7 bases, and 3 bases had no gene match. CDR3 size: 13 residues. Germline values: CDR1 SQVTM, CDR2 ANQGSEA. CDR3 protein: CSAGTGGYNEQFF. Here the CDR3 DNA reads TGCAGCGCTGGGACAGGGGGATACAATGAGCAGTTCTTC.

A word on this clonotype: Here the CDR3 omits its conserved ending phenylalanine or tryptophan, so a read error is the likely source. The chain joins TRBV11-3 to TRBJ2-1; no clear D. Germline CDR1 and CDR2: SGHNT and YENEEA. The CDR3 is made up of 14 amino acids. CDR3 loop: CASNLGVSNNEQFL. The DNA of the CDR3 is TGTGCCAGCAACTTAGGTGTCTCGAACAATGAGCAGTTCCTC.

This clonotype was recorded once. Because it lacks the conserved phenylalanine or tryptophan at the end, this CDR3 is likely a read error. CDR3 DNA sequence: TGTGCCAGTAGCTTGGGACAGCAAGAGACCCAGTACTTA. This codes for CASSLGQQETQYL. The gene calls are TRBV5-6 and TRBJ2-5; 7 nucleotides agree with TRBD1. This CDR3 is built from 13 residues. Looked up from germline, CDR1 is SGHDT and CDR2 is YYEEEE.

On this clonotype itself: This may arise from a read error, as a much more abundant clone is one base away. This chain links TRBV30 with TRBJ2-3; maybe TRBD2 (5 bases). The CDR3 extends over 13 amino acids. The germline V gene has CDR1 GTSNPN and CDR2 SVGIG (reference sequence). Trimming shortened V by 5 bases and J by 4 bases, and 13 bases separated the two germline ends. The DNA of the CDR3 is TGTGCCTGGTCGGAGGTGTATTCAGATACGCAGTATTTT. Its translation: CAWSEVYSDTQYF.

This clonotype occurred once. The V call is TRBV5-4, the J call TRBJ2-3, with TRBD2 matching 7 bases. This CDR3 spans 18 amino acids. Germline V gene lookup returns CDR1 SGHNT and CDR2 YYREEE (reference sequence). Germline trimming cut 3 bases from V and 4 bases from J; bases unmatched to any gene: 17. CDR3 amino acids: CASSSPPGLTGRADTQYF. In DNA, the CDR3 is TGTGCCAGCAGCTCACCGCCGGGACTAACGGGACGCGCAGATACGCAGTATTTT.

The chain joins TRBV6-6 to TRBJ1-5; D might be TRBD1 (5 bases). CDR1 MNHNY and CDR2 SVGAGI come from the germline V gene (reference sequence). Trimming took 6 bases from V and 10 from J, leaving 25 bases between them. The CDR3 extends over 16 amino acids. CDR3 bases: TGTGCCAGCAGCCCAACGGGACCCCGGCAAGGATATCCCCAGCATTTT. Residues: CASSPTGPRQGYPQHF.

To note about this clonotype: One junction end does not reproduce the germline sequence, and a read error may be involved. The chain couples TRBV7-8 to TRBJ2-1; D ambiguous. The germline gives CDR1 SGHVS, CDR2 FQNEAQ. This CDR3 spans 16 amino acids. CDR3 sequence: CASSALSQSSYNEQSF. In DNA, the CDR3 is TGTGCTAGCAGCGCCCTGTCCCAGAGCTCCTACAATGAGCAGTCCTTC.

This clonotype showed up many times. The rearrangement links TRBV28 to TRBJ2-5, with 11 bases identical to TRBD2. Losses at the gene ends were 5 bases for V and 5 bases for J; bases not matched to a gene: 13. The CDR3 sequence is 17 residues long. Germline CDR1 MDHEN, CDR2 SYDVKM. CDR3 DNA sequence: TGTGCCAGCAGTCCGATAGCGGGAGGGCCACTGGGCGAGACCCAGTACTTC. Amino acid sequence: CASSPIAGGPLGETQYF.

Details on this clonotype: The junction does not match germline at one end; this may be a read error. The CDR3 is CASSTPTGNTGELFF. DNA of the CDR3: TGTGCCAGCAGCACCCCTACAGGGAACACCGGGGAGCTATTTTTT. V gene TRBV11-3 combines with J gene TRBJ2-2, with D tentatively TRBD1 (6 bases). Germline V lookup: CDR1 SGHNT, CDR2 YENEEA. This CDR3 comprises 15 residues.

A note on this clonotype: A junction end diverges from the germline sequence, so it may reflect a read error. The chain joins TRBV29-1 to TRBJ2-2, with D possibly being TRBD2 (5 bases). CDR3 length equals 11 residues. In germline, CDR1 is SQVTM, CDR2 ANQGSEA. CDR3 amino acids: CSVELTGELFF. The CDR3 DNA follows: TGCAGCGTTGAACTCACCGGGGAGCTATTTTTT.

Written as DNA, the CDR3 is TGCGCCAGCTCGCGAGAAATGAACACTGAAGCTTTCTTT. It yields the protein CASSREMNTEAFF. J is TRBJ1-1 and V is TRBV10-2; D unclear. CDR1 WSHSY and CDR2 SAAADI come from the germline V gene. With 8 bases removed from V and 0 bases from J, the gap between germline ends came to 10 bases. The length of the CDR3 is 13 residues.

This clonotype appeared a few times. Germline and junction disagree at one end, which may indicate a read error. The genes are TRBV29-1 and TRBJ2-7; no clear D gene. The CDR3 has 12 amino acids. The germline gives CDR1 SQVTM, CDR2 ANQGSEA. The CDR3 protein is CSVVEAPGEQYF. In DNA form, the CDR3 reads TGCAGTGTTGTGGAAGCACCCGGCGAGCAGTACTTC.

About this clonotype itself: At one boundary the junction diverges from the germline segment, which might be a read error. The chain employs TRBV29-1 and TRBJ2-3; possible D gene TRBD2, 6 bases. CDR1 is SQVTM and CDR2 is ANQGSEA in the germline V gene. The CDR3 is 13 residues long. The CDR3 here is CRVGGTHTDTQYF. The CDR3 region has the DNA TGCAGAGTTGGGGGGACCCACACAGATACACAGTATTTT.

A word on this clonotype: A single base separates this from a much larger clone, so it may be a read error. The chain is built from TRBV28 and TRBJ2-1, with 8 bases that match TRBD1. This CDR3 comprises 16 residues. The germline V gene has CDR1 MDHEN and CDR2 SYDVKM. Trimming took 7 bases from V and 10 from J; bases not matched to a gene: 18. CDR3 loop: CASNWGQVVLRWEQFF. As DNA, the CDR3 is TGTGCCAGCAATTGGGGACAGGTTGTACTTCGATGGGAGCAGTTCTTC.